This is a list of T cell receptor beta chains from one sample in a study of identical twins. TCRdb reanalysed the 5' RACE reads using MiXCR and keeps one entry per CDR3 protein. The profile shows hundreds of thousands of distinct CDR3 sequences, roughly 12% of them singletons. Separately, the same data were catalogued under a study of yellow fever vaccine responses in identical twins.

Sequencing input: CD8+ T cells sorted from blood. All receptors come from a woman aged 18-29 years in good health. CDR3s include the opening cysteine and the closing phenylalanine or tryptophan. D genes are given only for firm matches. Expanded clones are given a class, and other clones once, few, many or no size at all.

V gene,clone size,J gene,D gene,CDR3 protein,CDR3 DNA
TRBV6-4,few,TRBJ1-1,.,CASSEQPGHRNTEAFF,TGTGCCAGCAGTGAGCAACCGGGACACCGGAACACTGAAGCTTTCTTT
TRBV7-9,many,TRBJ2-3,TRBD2,CASSFPTSGYTDTQYF,TGTGCCAGCAGCTTCCCCACTAGCGGATACACAGATACGCAGTATTTT
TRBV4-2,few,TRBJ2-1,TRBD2,CASSQEGGGISNEQFF,TGTGCCAGCAGCCAAGAGGGCGGGGGGATAAGTAATGAGCAGTTCTTC
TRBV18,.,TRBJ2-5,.,CASSPPLEPQETQYF,TGTGCCAGCTCACCACCGTTGGAGCCCCAAGAGACCCAGTACTTC
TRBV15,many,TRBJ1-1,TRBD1,CATSEGDSSTEAFF,TGTGCCACCAGCGAGGGGGACAGTAGCACTGAAGCTTTCTTT
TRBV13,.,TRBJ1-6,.,CASSLGYGRNYNSPLHF,TGTGCCAGCAGCTTAGGATATGGACGGAACTATAATTCACCCCTCCACTTT
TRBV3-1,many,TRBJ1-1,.,CASSQAERRAEAFF,TGTGCCAGCAGCCAAGCGGAGCGACGGGCTGAAGCTTTCTTT
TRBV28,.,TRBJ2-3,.,CASIAEGTDTQYF,TGTGCCAGCATAGCGGAGGGCACAGATACGCAGTATTTT
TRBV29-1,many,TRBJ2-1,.,CSVQPGTTYNEQFF,TGCAGCGTCCAGCCCGGGACAACGTACAATGAGCAGTTCTTC
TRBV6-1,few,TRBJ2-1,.,CASSGWFYSSYNEQFF,TGTGCCAGCAGTGGCTGGTTCTACAGCTCCTACAATGAGCAGTTCTTC
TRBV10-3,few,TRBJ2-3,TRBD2,CAISESLAGLEGDTQYF,TGTGCCATCAGTGAGTCTTTGGCGGGACTAGAAGGAGATACGCAGTATTTT
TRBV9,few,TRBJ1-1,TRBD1,CASSVRTGGSTEAFF,TGTGCCAGCAGCGTACGAACAGGGGGCTCGACTGAAGCTTTCTTT
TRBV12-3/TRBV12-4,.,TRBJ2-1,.,CAILPSHEQFF,TGTGCCATCCTCCCATCGCATGAGCAGTTCTTC
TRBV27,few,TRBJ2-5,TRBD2,CASSLNGRETQYF,TGTGCCAGCAGTTTAAACGGGAGGGAGACCCAGTACTTC
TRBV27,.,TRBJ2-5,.,CASSSRPGTYQETQYF,TGTGCCAGCAGTTCCAGGCCAGGGACGTACCAAGAGACCCAGTACTTC
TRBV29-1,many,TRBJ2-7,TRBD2,CSVLGLAEVPYEQYF,TGCAGCGTTCTAGGACTAGCGGAGGTCCCCTACGAGCAGTACTTC
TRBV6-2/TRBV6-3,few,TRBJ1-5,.,CASRPYDTLSNQPQHF,TGTGCCAGCAGACCCTACGACACTTTAAGCAATCAGCCCCAGCATTTT
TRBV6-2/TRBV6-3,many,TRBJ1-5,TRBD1,CASRQDRANQPQHF,TGTGCCAGCAGACAAGACAGGGCCAATCAGCCCCAGCATTTT
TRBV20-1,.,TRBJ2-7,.,CSARPLKARSDRSYEQYF,TGCAGTGCTAGGCCCCTCAAAGCCCGTAGCGACCGCTCCTACGAGCAGTACTTC
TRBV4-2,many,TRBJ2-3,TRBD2,CASSQDIGGGTDTQYF,TGTGCCAGCAGCCAAGATATCGGGGGGGGCACAGATACGCAGTATTTT
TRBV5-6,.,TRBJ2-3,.,CASSLYGTDTQYF,TGTGCCAGCAGCTTGTATGGTACAGATACGCAGTATTTT
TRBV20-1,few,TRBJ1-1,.,CSARDLETEIEAFF,TGCAGTGCTAGAGATCTGGAAACAGAGATTGAAGCTTTCTTT
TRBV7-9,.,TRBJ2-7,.,CASSFNDLGEQYF,TGTGCCAGCAGCTTTAACGACCTTGGGGAGCAGTACTTC
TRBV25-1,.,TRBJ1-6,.,CASSEWGGGDSPLHF,TGTGCCAGCAGTGAATGGGGGGGAGGGGATTCACCCCTCCACTTT
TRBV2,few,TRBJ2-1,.,CASSEEGDHNEQFF,TGTGCCAGCAGTGAGGAAGGGGACCACAATGAGCAGTTCTTC
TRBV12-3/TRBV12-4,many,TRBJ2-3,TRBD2,CASSLFGLAGTDTQYF,TGTGCCAGCAGTTTGTTTGGTCTAGCGGGGACAGATACGCAGTATTTT
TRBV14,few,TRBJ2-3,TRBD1,CASSQAPGTGFPDTQYF,TGTGCCAGCAGCCAAGCACCCGGGACAGGGTTCCCAGATACGCAGTATTTT